This TCR beta chain was sequenced in a study of blood T cell repertoires in COVID-19. Study information: The study drew acute and convalescent COVID-19 samples from the United States, Italy and Spain.

The CDR3 covers 16 residues. Trimming at V came to 4 bases and at J to 6 bases, leaving 14 bases not matched to a gene. Germline V gene sequence: CDR1 SGDLS, CDR2 YYNGEE. While infection was still active, Seattle patients were enrolled and then followed longitudinally. Method: immunoSEQ multiplex PCR; TCRdb's copy keeps in-frame clones and lacks some. Among over 250,000 clones, approximately 84% were seen once, and the ten largest hold more than 1.1%. Specimen: peripheral blood. The V and J genes are TRBV9 and TRBJ2-3; 7 bases agree with TRBD1. This clonotype was sampled from a human donor with COVID-19, enrolled during active disease. The donor label of this sample is uncertain. The CDR3 is CASSPETGTGSDTQYF. CDR3 nucleotides: TGTGCCAGCAGCCCCGAGACAGGGACGGGGTCGGATACGCAGTATTTT.